This TCR beta chain was retrieved from a study of control samples from healthy donors and cancer patients. This clone was found once. Assay used: immunoSEQ multiplex PCR; TCRdb lists only in-frame clones, some missing. The sample yields tens of thousands of clones, 85% seen once. The germline gives CDR1 SGHAT, CDR2 FQNNGV. V gave up 9 bases and J gave up 7 bases, with 19 bases separating them. CDR3 length: 13 amino acids. The receptor comes from a man aged 30 to 39 in good health. The sequenced sample consisted of blood. This sequence joins TRBV11-2 and TRBJ2-7; possible D gene TRBD1, 5 bases. The CDR3 protein is CASGAASAGEQYF. The CDR3, as DNA: TGTGCCAGTGGGGCGGCCAGCGCTGGGGAGCAGTACTTC.